This T cell receptor (beta chain) derives from a study of T cells in narcolepsy. Overall study: Donors had narcolepsy type 1 or type 2, or were healthy controls.

Here immunoSEQ multiplex PCR was the method, and the copy in TCRdb shows in-frame clones only, minus some. This sample has some 20,000 clones, with 80% to 85% found just once. The receptor was derived from a human donor in good health. The sample was memory (CD45RA-) CD4+ T cells from blood.

CDR3 protein: CAWSVSTGALGKAFF. The CDR3 DNA follows: TGTGCCTGGAGTGTATCCACAGGCGCTTTGGGGAAAGCTTTCTTT. This chain connects TRBV30 to TRBJ1-1; tentatively, D is TRBD1 (5 bases). The germline gives CDR1 GTSNPN, CDR2 SVGIG (reference sequence). V lost 0 bases and J 9 bases, leaving 20 bases between the germline ends. This CDR3 is 15 amino acids long.